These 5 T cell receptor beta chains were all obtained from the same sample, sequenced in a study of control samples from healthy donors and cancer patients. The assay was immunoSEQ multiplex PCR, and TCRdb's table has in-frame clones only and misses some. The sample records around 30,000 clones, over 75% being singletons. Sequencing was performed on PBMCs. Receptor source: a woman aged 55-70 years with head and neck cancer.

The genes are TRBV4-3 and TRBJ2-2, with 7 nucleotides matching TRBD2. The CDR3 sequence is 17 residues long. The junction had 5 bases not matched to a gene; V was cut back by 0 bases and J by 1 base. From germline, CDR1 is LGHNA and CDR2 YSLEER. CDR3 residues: CASSQESPSGNTGELFF. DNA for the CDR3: TGCGCCAGCAGCCAAGAGTCTCCTAGCGGGAACACCGGGGAGCTGTTTTTT.

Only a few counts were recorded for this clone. The CDR3 nucleotides read TGCGCCAGCAGCCGTGAGACTAGAAGCTCCTACAATGAGCAGTTCTTC. Encoded protein: CASSRETRSSYNEQFF. This rearrangement joins TRBV5-1 to TRBJ2-1; the D gene is possibly TRBD2 (6 bases). The CDR3 sequence is 16 residues long. Germline V CDR1 and CDR2: SGHRS, YFSETQ. Trimming stripped 4 bases from V and 0 bases from J, with 14 bases between.

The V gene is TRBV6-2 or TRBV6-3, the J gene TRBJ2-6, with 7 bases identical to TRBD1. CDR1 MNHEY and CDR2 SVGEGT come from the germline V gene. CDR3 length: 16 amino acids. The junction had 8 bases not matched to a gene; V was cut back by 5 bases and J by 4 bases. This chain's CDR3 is CASSPQGPGGANVLTF. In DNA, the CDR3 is TGTGCCAGCAGTCCACAGGGGCCTGGGGGGGCCAACGTCCTGACTTTC.

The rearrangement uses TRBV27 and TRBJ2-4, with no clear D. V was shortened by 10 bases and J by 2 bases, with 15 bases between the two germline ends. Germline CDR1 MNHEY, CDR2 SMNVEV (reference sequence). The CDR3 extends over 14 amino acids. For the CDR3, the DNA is TGTGCCACCGGGTCCCTAAGTACCAAAAACATTCAGTACTTC. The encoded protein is CATGSLSTKNIQYF.

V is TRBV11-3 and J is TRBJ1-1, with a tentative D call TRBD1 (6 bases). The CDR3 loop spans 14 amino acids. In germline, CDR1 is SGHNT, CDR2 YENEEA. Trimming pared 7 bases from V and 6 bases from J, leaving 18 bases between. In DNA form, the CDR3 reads TGTGCCAGCACCCTGCCGGGACAAACATCTGAAGCTTTCTTT. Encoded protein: CASTLPGQTSEAFF.